A single sample is the source of the 16 T cell receptor beta chains below, sequenced in a study of response to subunit inactivated influenza vaccine. TCRdb re-derived calls from the RT-PCR reads in MiXCR, one entry per CDR3 protein. The repertoire includes 560,000 or so distinct CDR3 sequences, around 8% of them detected once, and roughly 13% sits in the top ten. The sample here was PBMCs from blood, taken roughly 24 months after vaccination. These receptors were taken from a man aged 45-69 years who received an inactivated influenza vaccine.

This clonotype was seen many times. The J gene is TRBJ1-6, the V gene TRBV12-3 or TRBV12-4, with 9 bases aligning to TRBD1. The CDR3 contains 15 residues. V lost 6 bases to trimming and J lost 5 bases; unmatched junction nucleotides: 5. The CDR3 sequence: CASRAGTGHNSPLHF. The CDR3 coding sequence is TGTGCCAGCAGAGCCGGGACAGGGCATAATTCACCCCTCCACTTT.

This clonotype was detected many times. This sequence joins TRBV7-8 and TRBJ2-7; TRBD2 matches 9 bases. The junction had 6 bases not matched to a gene; V was cut back by 3 bases and J by 6 bases. From germline, CDR1 is SGHVS and CDR2 FQNEAQ. This CDR3 has 14 amino acids. The CDR3 bases are TGTGCCAGCAGCTTGGTAGCGGGAGAATCCGAGCAGTACTTC. It codes for CASSLVAGESEQYF.

This chain links TRBV11-1 with TRBJ2-3; TRBD2 matches at 8 bases. The CDR3 is 18 amino acids. The germline CDR1 and CDR2 sequences are SGHAT and FQDESV (reference sequence). V trimming: 2 bases; J trimming: 3 bases; junction bases outside the gene matches: 13. The CDR3 nucleotides are TGTGCCAGCAGCTTAAACTTACGAGGGACTAGGGGAACAGATACGCAGTATTTT. Translating it yields CASSLNLRGTRGTDTQYF.

The V gene is TRBV6-2 or TRBV6-3, the J gene TRBJ2-1; D perhaps matches TRBD1 (7 bases). The CDR3 length is 18 residues. Germline V gene data show CDR1 as MNHEY and CDR2 as SVGEGT. The V end was cut by 6 bases, the J end by 0 bases, with 21 bases between. The CDR3 is CASSPIRRGASSYNEQFF. Here the CDR3 DNA reads TGTGCCAGCAGCCCTATCCGCAGGGGGGCAAGCTCCTACAATGAGCAGTTCTTC.

This clonotype was seen many times. The chain combines TRBV30 with TRBJ2-2; D remains ambiguous. There are 13 residues in the CDR3. Germline CDR1 GTSNPN, CDR2 SVGIG (reference sequence). Between the trimmed V and J ends, which lost 7 bases and 1 base, there was a span of 10 bases. The CDR3 bases are TGTGCCTTACTCCGACAGAACACCGGGGAGCTGTTTTTT. Translation: CALLRQNTGELFF.

There are many counts of this clonotype. This chain connects TRBV20-1 to TRBJ2-4; 10 bases align to TRBD1. CDR1 and CDR2 (germline): DFQATT, SNEGSKA (reference sequence). The CDR3 spans 14 residues. With V trimmed by 3 bases and J by 7 bases, 6 bases remained unmatched. This CDR3 is CSARPGQGLNIQYF. CDR3 sequence (DNA): TGCAGTGCTAGGCCGGGACAGGGGCTGAACATTCAGTACTTC.

The V and J genes are TRBV24-1 and TRBJ2-7, with 8 positions matching TRBD1. The CDR3 consists of 17 residues. After removal of 4 bases from V and 2 bases from J, the junction contained 12 bases not matched to a gene. Germline V lookup: CDR1 KGHDR, CDR2 SFDVKD. The CDR3 coding sequence is TGTGCCACCAGTGACCCCGCCTTGGACAGGGATCCCTACGAGCAGTACTTC. This encodes CATSDPALDRDPYEQYF.

Ten or more counts support this clonotype. The chain is built from TRBV7-9 and TRBJ2-1; D not resolved. The V gene lost 1 base and the J gene lost 4 bases, with 8 bases spanning the gap. The CDR3 consists of 14 residues. Per germline, CDR1 SEHNR and CDR2 FQNEAQ (reference sequence). As DNA, the CDR3 is TGTGCCAGCAGCTTAGGCCTCCGGTACAATGAGCAGTTCTTC. Translated, it gives CASSLGLRYNEQFF. The full variable domain, rest sourced from reference TRBV7-9 and TRBJ2-1, is DTGVSQNPRHKITKRGQNVTFRCDPISEHNRLYWYRQTLGQGPEFLTYFQNEAQLEKSRLLSDRFSAERPKGSFSTLEIQRTEQGDSAMYLCASSLGLRYNEQFFGPGTRLTVL.

The V and J genes are TRBV11-2 and TRBJ2-7; the D is unclear. The CDR3 is 13 amino acids. Germline loops: CDR1 SGHAT, CDR2 FQNNGV. V lost 0 bases to trimming and J lost 5 bases, with 8 bases between them. CDR3 sequence reads: CASSLERVHEQYF. The CDR3 bases are TGTGCCAGCAGCTTAGAAAGGGTCCACGAGCAGTACTTC.

The chain joins TRBV10-2 to TRBJ2-2; TRBD2 is a possible D gene (5 bases). Trimming took off 10 bases at V and 2 bases at J, with 20 bases between the two ends. Per germline, CDR1 WSHSY and CDR2 SAAADI. This CDR3 is built from 16 residues. As DNA, the CDR3 is TGCGCCACCCTAATCGAGGGATCCTTAAACACCGGGGAGCTGTTTTTT. The encoded protein is CATLIEGSLNTGELFF.

This clonotype came up a few times. This chain uses TRBV20-1 with TRBJ2-7, with D perhaps assigned TRBD1 or TRBD2 (5 bases each). With 5 bases removed from V and 4 bases from J, the gap between germline ends came to 15 bases. The CDR3 is 13 residues long. The germline CDR1 and CDR2 sequences are DFQATT and SNEGSKA (reference sequence). The CDR3 nucleotides read TGCAGTGCTCAGGGACGTGGGGTGTACGAGCAGTACTTC. Translated, it gives CSAQGRGVYEQYF.

This clonotype has ten or more counts. This chain links TRBV5-1 with TRBJ2-1; 8 bases are a match to TRBD1. The CDR3 contains 15 residues. The germline V gene encodes CDR1 SGHRS and CDR2 YFSETQ. Trimming took 0 bases from V and 3 from J; bases not matched to a gene: 2. Here the CDR3 DNA reads TGCGCCAGCAGCTTGGGACAGGGGCGCTACAATGAGCAGTTCTTC. It specifies CASSLGQGRYNEQFF.

This clonotype has ten or more counts. V and J are TRBV5-1 and TRBJ2-5; TRBD2 might be the D (6 bases). The V gene lost 0 bases and the J gene lost 1 base, with 7 bases spanning the gap. Germline V gene sequence: CDR1 SGHRS, CDR2 YFSETQ. The CDR3 is 14 residues long. The CDR3 bases are TGCGCCAGCAGCTTGGTTAGCGGCCAAGAGACCCAGTACTTC. Residues: CASSLVSGQETQYF.

The sample holds a few counts of this clonotype. The V and J genes are TRBV20-1 and TRBJ1-1; 7 bases fit TRBD1. Germline V gives CDR1 DFQATT, CDR2 SNEGSKA (reference sequence). V was clipped by 1 base and J by 8 bases; unmatched bases: 4. This CDR3 spans 12 amino acids. This CDR3 is CSARGGQQEAFF. CDR3 sequence (DNA): TGCAGTGCTAGAGGGGGACAGCAGGAAGCTTTCTTT.

This chain joins TRBV7-2 and TRBJ2-7; 8 bases fit TRBD2. The ends lost 5 bases at V and 3 bases at J; junction bases unmatched: 9. Germline-derived CDR1 and CDR2 are SGHTA and FQGNSA. CDR3 length: 15 residues. In DNA form, the CDR3 reads TGTGCCAGCAGCCCGGGGGGGGTCTTGTACTACGAGCAGTACTTC. Translated: CASSPGGVLYYEQYF.

This clonotype has a count of ten or more. V is TRBV6-6 and J is TRBJ2-7; tentatively, D is TRBD1 (6 bases). V was trimmed by 6 bases and J by 2 bases, leaving 11 bases between them. This CDR3 region has 13 residues. In germline, CDR1 is MNHNY, CDR2 SVGAGI (reference sequence). The CDR3 region is CASRHRDTYEQYF. The CDR3 DNA reads as TGTGCCAGCAGACACCGGGACACCTACGAGCAGTACTTC.